The clone carrying this TCR beta chain was recorded at least ten times. Its antigen is unknown. Using RNA transcripts, the TCR beta CDR3 regions were amplified. RT-PCR in the first round used HTBI primers; a second-round multiplex PCR followed. TCRdb re-analysed the multiplex PCR reads in MiXCR, keeping a single row per CDR3 protein. Of 400,000 or so distinct CDR3 sequences detected, 17% appear once; the ten largest clones hold roughly 2.3%. The record originates from a study of Graves' ophthalmopathy and Graves' hyperthyroidism. The wider study: At the time of initial diagnosis and before any treatment, peripheral blood was collected. Notes on the study in general: Most expanded clonotypes from thyroid (those above 0.001 frequency) were also found in blood.

Hyperthyroidism was new, under 2 months, in patients aged 18 to 65. Enrollment excluded any patients with other autoimmune diseases, uncontrolled infections, pregnancy or lactation. Germline V gene sequence: CDR1 SGHAT, CDR2 FQDESV (reference sequence). The length of the CDR3 is 16 residues. Trimming removed 1 base at V and 2 bases at J, with 15 bases between. The receptor comes from an adult woman with stable Graves' hyperthyroidism. Sequenced sample: peripheral blood. The chain joins TRBV11-1 to TRBJ2-7; D not resolved. CDR3 amino acids: CASSLGGWVETYEQYF. In nucleotides, the CDR3 is TGTGCCAGCAGCTTAGGTGGTTGGGTAGAGACCTACGAGCAGTACTTC. Using reference TRBV11-1 and TRBJ2-7 for the parts outside the CDR3, the full variable domain is EAEVAQSPRYKITEKSQAVAFWCDPISGHATLYWYRQILGQGPELLVQFQDESVVDDSQLPKDRFSAERLKGVDSTLKIQPAELGDSAMYLCASSLGGWVETYEQYFGPGTRLTVT.